The 27 T cell receptor beta chains below all came from one sample that was sequenced in a study of regulatory T cells in long-lasting Graves disease (dated by TCRdb to the early 2020s). The sample's time point label, in plain terms: persistent/refractory GD, antithyroid drugs over 5 years with positive TRAb. For both TCR sequencing and RNA sequencing, RNA was extracted from PBMCs using TRIzol. The library relied on multiplex PCR. TCRdb lists the instrument as Illumina HiSeq 4000. To build TCR beta libraries, CDR3 regions were amplified by Arm-PCR using iRepertoire HTBI primers. TCRdb reanalyzed the raw reads on its own, using fastp at Q25 for trimming and MiXCR for clone calling, and kept in-frame beta chains. Each CDR3 protein appears once, grouped with its most common genes and DNA. The sample table contains 350,000 to 500,000 distinct CDR3 sequences; only one count was recorded for over 20% of them. The ten largest clones capture 13% to 15% of the sample.

The sample consisted of peripheral blood mononuclear cells (PBMCs), taken when the disease was refractory, from a patient treated with antithyroid drugs. The receptors were sampled from a female donor with Graves disease.

The table lists this clonotype with many counts. The chain links TRBV6-1 to TRBJ2-2; 10 bases fit TRBD2. Germline CDR1 is MNHNS and CDR2 is SASEGT. CDR3 length equals 17 residues. The junction had 13 bases not matched to a gene; V was cut back by 5 bases and J by 7 bases. The CDR3 DNA follows: TGTGCCAGCAGTCCACTCCGGGGGCCTAGCGGGGGCGGGGAGCTGTTTTTT. This translates into CASSPLRGPSGGGELFF.

V is TRBV12-3 or TRBV12-4 and J is TRBJ2-3, with 12 bases that match TRBD1. J was trimmed by 4 bases and V by 5 bases; bases with no gene match: 4. This CDR3 is 15 amino acids long. The CDR3 bases are TGTGCCAGCAGTACCGGGACAGGGGGCCCAGATACGCAGTATTTT. It translates to CASSTGTGGPDTQYF.

A few counts support this clonotype. A much larger clone is a single base away; this may be a read error. V gene TRBV12-3 or TRBV12-4 combines with J gene TRBJ1-1; 7 nucleotides agree with TRBD1. The CDR3 has 12 residues. The CDR3 spells CTSSLAGTVAFF. The CDR3 nucleotides read TGTACCAGCAGTTTAGCGGGGACAGTAGCTTTCTTT.

The genes are TRBV20-1 and TRBJ2-5, with TRBD2 matching 16 bases. This CDR3 region has 18 residues. The J segment lost 10 bases and the V segment lost 0 bases, leaving 14 bases of the junction unmatched. Germline V gives CDR1 DFQATT, CDR2 SNEGSKA (reference sequence). CDR3 in DNA: TGCAGTGCTAGAGATTTGGGACTAGCGGGAGGGCCTACTACCGACCAGTACTTC. Protein sequence: CSARDLGLAGGPTTDQYF.

The V gene is TRBV4-1, the J gene TRBJ2-7, with a possible D match to TRBD2 (7 bases). CDR3 length equals 14 residues. Looked up from germline, CDR1 is MGHRA and CDR2 is YSYEKL. The germline V and J ends were trimmed by 6 bases and 5 bases, with 17 bases remaining between them. The DNA for the CDR3 is TGCGCCAGCAGACCCCCTGGGGGGGGCCACGAGCAGTACTTC. The encoded protein is CASRPPGGGHEQYF.

This clonotype was recorded at least ten times. CDR3 sequence: CASSSPGGNTEAFF. The CDR3 region has the DNA TGTGCCAGCAGTTCCCCAGGGGGCAACACTGAAGCTTTCTTT. V and J are TRBV7-9 and TRBJ1-1; 8 nucleotides agree with TRBD1. This CDR3 comprises 14 residues. Germline CDR1 reads SEHNR; CDR2 reads FQNEAQ (reference sequence). The J segment lost 2 bases and the V segment lost 6 bases, leaving 5 bases of the junction unmatched.

Many counts were recorded for this clonotype. The chain combines TRBV28 with TRBJ2-7, with a weak D call TRBD1 (7 bases). V lost 3 bases and J lost 2, with 11 bases in between. CDR3 length: 14 amino acids. The germline V gene has CDR1 MDHEN and CDR2 SYDVKM. The CDR3 here is CASSFAGQTYEQYF. The DNA for the CDR3 is TGTGCCAGCAGTTTTGCGGGACAGACCTACGAGCAGTACTTC.

This clonotype was recorded at least ten times. V is TRBV6-2 or TRBV6-3 and J is TRBJ2-7; 10 nucleotides line up with TRBD1. The trim removed 7 bases at V and 5 bases at J, leaving 5 bases unmatched. The CDR3 extends over 13 amino acids. CDR1 and CDR2 from the germline V gene are MNHEY and SVGEGT. The DNA of the CDR3 is TGTGCCAGCACCAGACAGGGGGCGAACGAGCAGTACTTC. Translated: CASTRQGANEQYF.

This clonotype was recorded a few times. This chain links TRBV4-1 with TRBJ1-4; 10 bases agree with TRBD1. The CDR3 is 16 amino acids. Germline CDR1 and CDR2: MGHRA and YSYEKL. The V segment lost 1 base and the J segment 7 bases; nucleotides outside the gene matches: 6. The CDR3 is CASSQGGQGEGEKLFF. In DNA, the CDR3 is TGCGCCAGCAGCCAAGGAGGACAGGGGGAAGGTGAAAAACTGTTTTTT.

Worth noting for this clonotype: A much larger clone lies one base from this, so it may be a read error. The J gene is TRBJ2-5, the V gene TRBV12-3 or TRBV12-4; the match to TRBD1 covers 7 bases. The CDR3 totals 15 residues. The CDR3 region is CASSLGQGHQEAQYF. DNA of the CDR3: TGTGCCAGCAGTTTAGGACAGGGACACCAAGAGGCCCAGTACTTC.

At least ten counts were recorded for this clonotype. The rearrangement uses TRBV27 and TRBJ2-7; 7 bases map to TRBD2. The CDR3 consists of 14 residues. After removal of 6 bases from V and 0 bases from J, the junction contained 5 bases not matched to a gene. Germline V gene data show CDR1 as MNHEY and CDR2 as SMNVEV (reference sequence). The CDR3 bases are TGTGCCAGCAGGGCTAGCGGCAGCTCCTACGAGCAGTACTTC. It codes for CASRASGSSYEQYF.

This clonotype showed up just a few times. V and J are TRBV5-1 and TRBJ2-1; D is possibly TRBD2 (5 bases). There are 17 residues in the CDR3. The germline CDR1 and CDR2 sequences are SGHRS and YFSETQ. Trimming cost V 3 bases and J 0 bases, with 16 bases left between them. The DNA for the CDR3 is TGCGCCAGCAGCTCGCCCTTTAGCGCGAACTCCTACAATGAGCAGTTCTTC. It translates to CASSSPFSANSYNEQFF.

At least ten counts were recorded for this clonotype. V gene TRBV29-1 combines with J gene TRBJ1-2, with D possibly TRBD1 on 6 matching bases. Trimming stripped 6 bases from V and 5 bases from J, with 13 bases between. Germline-derived CDR1 and CDR2 are SQVTM and ANQGSEA. The CDR3 totals 12 residues. CDR3 in amino acids: CSVSGTTYGYTF. The CDR3 nucleotides are TGCAGCGTGTCTGGGACAACTTATGGCTACACCTTC.

This clonotype was recorded many times. The chain is built from TRBV28 and TRBJ2-2; TRBD2 is a possible D gene (5 bases). This CDR3 is built from 14 residues. Looked up from germline, CDR1 is MDHEN and CDR2 is SYDVKM. V gave up 3 bases and J gave up 14 bases, with 19 bases separating them. Here the CDR3 reads CASSFGTGMYGLFF. CDR3 nucleotide sequence: TGTGCCAGCAGTTTCGGAACCGGGATGTACGGTCTGTTTTTT.

This clonotype has at least ten counts. Compared with germline, one end of the junction differs, possibly owing to a read error. This chain joins TRBV5-1 and TRBJ2-2; a possible D gene is TRBD2 (6 bases). Germline V gene sequence: CDR1 SGHRS, CDR2 YFSETQ. This CDR3 has 13 amino acids. The CDR3, as DNA: TGTGCCAGCAGTCTAGCGTACACCGGGGAGCTGTTTTTT. It specifies CASSLAYTGELFF.

This clonotype was seen more than once but under ten times. Since the CDR3 does not end with the conserved phenylalanine or tryptophan, this likely comes from a read error. The chain links TRBV11-3 to TRBJ2-2; TRBD1 matches 10 bases. The CDR3 is 15 residues long. Germline-derived CDR1 and CDR2 are SGHNT and YENEEA. The V gene end was trimmed by 5 bases and the J gene end by 7 bases; junction bases not matched to a gene: 7. The CDR3 reads CASSPSTGGIGELFL. In nucleotides, the CDR3 is TGTGCCAGCAGCCCCTCGACAGGGGGCATCGGGGAGCTGTTTCTT.

At least ten counts were recorded for this clonotype. The chain has TRBV28 and TRBJ2-5, with no clear D. Germline lookup yields CDR1 MDHEN and CDR2 SYDVKM. The CDR3 is 11 amino acids. The germline V and J ends were trimmed by 1 base and 7 bases, with 4 bases remaining between them. CDR3 DNA sequence: TGTGCCAGCAGTTTATTGGGGACCCAGTACTTC. Protein: CASSLLGTQYF.

This clonotype occurred many times. The V gene is TRBV2, the J gene TRBJ2-2; D is ambiguous. This CDR3 is 16 amino acids long. V dropped 4 bases and J dropped 5 bases, with 17 bases sitting between them. Germline-derived CDR1 and CDR2 are SNHLY and FYNNEI. The CDR3 region is CASSVASQRRTGELFF. The CDR3 coding sequence is TGTGCCAGCAGTGTGGCCAGCCAACGTAGGACCGGGGAGCTGTTTTTT.

This clonotype was detected many times. The chain has TRBV28 and TRBJ2-3; 8 nucleotides line up with TRBD2. This CDR3 is 16 amino acids long. Germline V gene data show CDR1 as MDHEN and CDR2 as SYDVKM. The V and J ends lost 5 bases and 1 base, in that order; junction bases with no gene match: 8. The chain's CDR3 is CASSSREAGGTDTQYF. The CDR3 nucleotides read TGTGCCAGCAGTAGCCGGGAAGCGGGAGGCACAGATACGCAGTATTTT.

This clonotype was counted many times. CDR3 in DNA: TGTGCCAGCAGCTTAGGCACAGGGGAGAGGAGCTACACCTTC. As protein: CASSLGTGERSYTF. This chain uses TRBV7-9 with TRBJ1-2; 7 bases agree with TRBD1. CDR3 length equals 14 residues. The germline V gene encodes CDR1 SEHNR and CDR2 FQNEAQ (reference sequence). With V trimmed by 1 base and J by 9 bases, 8 bases remained unmatched. Based on the CDR3 plus reference TRBV7-9 and TRBJ1-2, the full variable domain is DTGVSQNPRHKITKRGQNVTFRCDPISEHNRLYWYRQTLGQGPEFLTYFQNEAQLEKSRLLSDRFSAERPKGSFSTLEIQRTEQGDSAMYLCASSLGTGERSYTFGSGTRLTVV.

The sample holds a few counts of this clonotype. The chain combines TRBV5-1 with TRBJ1-1, with TRBD1 matching over 9 bases. The V and J ends lost 4 bases and 3 bases, in that order; junction bases with no gene match: 7. CDR3 length: 15 amino acids. The V gene's germline CDR1 is SGHRS and CDR2 YFSETQ. CDR3 sequence reads: CASSTGTGPDTEAFF. CDR3 DNA sequence: TGCGCCAGCAGCACCGGGACAGGGCCCGACACTGAAGCTTTCTTT. The whole variable domain, remainder taken from reference TRBV5-1 and TRBJ1-1, is KAGVTQTPRYLIKTRGQQVTLSCSPISGHRSVSWYQQTPGQGLQFLFEYFSETQRNKGNFPGRFSGRQFSNSRSEMNVSTLELGDSALYLCASSTGTGPDTEAFFGQGTRLTVV.

V and J are TRBV13 and TRBJ1-3; no clear D. Germline V gene lookup returns CDR1 PRHDT and CDR2 FYEKMQ (reference sequence). CDR3 length: 15 residues. Trimming cost V 0 bases and J 9 bases, with 15 bases left between them. DNA of the CDR3: TGTGCCAGCAGCTTAGGGGCGGCGGGAATGGGCACCATATATTTT. It encodes CASSLGAAGMGTIYF.

This clonotype was found a few times. A much larger clone lies one base from this, so it may be a read error. The chain employs TRBV3-1 and TRBJ2-7; the match to TRBD2 covers 8 bases. Germline CDR1 LGHDT, CDR2 YNNKEL (reference sequence). CDR3 length: 13 residues. This CDR3 is CAGSPGREYEQYF. For the CDR3, the DNA is TGTGCCGGCAGCCCCGGGAGGGAATACGAGCAGTACTTC.

To note about this clonotype: Being one base from a much bigger clone, this may be a read error. The rearrangement joins TRBV28 to TRBJ2-6; a weak D match, TRBD1 (6 bases). The CDR3 is 14 residues long. Germline-derived CDR1 and CDR2 are MDHEN and SYDVKM. CDR3 in DNA: TGTGTCAGCTCCCAGGGGACTGGGGCCAACGTCCTGACTTTC. As protein: CVSSQGTGANVLTF.

This clonotype was observed at least ten times. This sequence joins TRBV7-9 and TRBJ2-5; 10 bases align to TRBD1. V dropped 6 bases and J dropped 4; count of bases not matched to a gene: 5. Per the germline V gene, CDR1 is SEHNR and CDR2 is FQNEAQ (reference sequence). The CDR3 sequence is 14 residues long. The DNA of the CDR3 is TGTGCCAGCAGTCCCCGGACAGGGGGAGAGACCCAGTACTTC. Its translation: CASSPRTGGETQYF.

This clonotype was seen a few times. This CDR3 reads CASSVEPRGGGELFF. DNA for the CDR3: TGTGCCAGCAGCGTAGAACCGAGGGGCGGCGGGGAGCTGTTTTTT. The rearrangement joins TRBV9 to TRBJ2-2; D might be TRBD1 or TRBD2, each matching 5 bases. Germline lookup yields CDR1 SGDLS and CDR2 YYNGEE. This CDR3 has 15 residues. Trimming left V 0 bases short and J 7 bases short, with 13 bases between.

This chain joins TRBV2 and TRBJ1-6; the D is unclear. CDR3 length equals 13 residues. V dropped 8 bases and J dropped 6 bases, with 11 bases sitting between them. The germline V gene encodes CDR1 SNHLY and CDR2 FYNNEI. The CDR3 sequence: CASSELGNSPLHF. CDR3 nucleotides: TGTGCCAGCTCCGAGCTGGGTAATTCACCCCTCCACTTT.